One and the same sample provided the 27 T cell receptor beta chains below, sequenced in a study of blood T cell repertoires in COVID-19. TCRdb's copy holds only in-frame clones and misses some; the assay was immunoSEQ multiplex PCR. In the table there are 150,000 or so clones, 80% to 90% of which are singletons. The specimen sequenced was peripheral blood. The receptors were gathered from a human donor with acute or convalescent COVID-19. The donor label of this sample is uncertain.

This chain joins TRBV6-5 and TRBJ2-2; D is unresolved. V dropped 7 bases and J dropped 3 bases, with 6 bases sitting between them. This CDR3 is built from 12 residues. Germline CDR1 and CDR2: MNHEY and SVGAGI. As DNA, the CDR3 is TGTGCCAGCACCTCCTACACCGGGGAGCTGTTTTTT. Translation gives CASTSYTGELFF.

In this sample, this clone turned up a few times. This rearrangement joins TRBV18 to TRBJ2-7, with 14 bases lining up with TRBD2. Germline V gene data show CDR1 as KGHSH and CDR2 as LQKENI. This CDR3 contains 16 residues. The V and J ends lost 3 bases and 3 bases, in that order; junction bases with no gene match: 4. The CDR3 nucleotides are TGTGCCAGCTCACCGGGGACTAGCGGGGGCCTCTACGAGCAGTACTTC. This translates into CASSPGTSGGLYEQYF.

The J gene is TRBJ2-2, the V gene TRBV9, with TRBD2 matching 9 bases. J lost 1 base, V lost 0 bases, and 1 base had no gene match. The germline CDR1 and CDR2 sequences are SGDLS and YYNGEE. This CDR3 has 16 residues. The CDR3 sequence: CASSVEAGGNTGELFF. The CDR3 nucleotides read TGTGCCAGCAGCGTAGAAGCGGGGGGGAACACCGGGGAGCTGTTTTTT.

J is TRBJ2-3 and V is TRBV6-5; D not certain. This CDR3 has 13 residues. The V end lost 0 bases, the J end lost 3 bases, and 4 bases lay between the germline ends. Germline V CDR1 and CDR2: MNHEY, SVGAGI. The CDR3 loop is CASSYSETDTQYF. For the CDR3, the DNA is TGTGCCAGCAGTTACTCTGAGACAGATACGCAGTATTTT.

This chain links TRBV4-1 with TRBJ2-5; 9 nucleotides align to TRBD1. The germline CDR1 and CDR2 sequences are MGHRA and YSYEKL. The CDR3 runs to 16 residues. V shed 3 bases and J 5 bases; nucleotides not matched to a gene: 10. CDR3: CASSQGPGQGEETQYF. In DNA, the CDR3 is TGCGCCAGCAGCCAGGGACCGGGACAGGGTGAGGAGACCCAGTACTTC.

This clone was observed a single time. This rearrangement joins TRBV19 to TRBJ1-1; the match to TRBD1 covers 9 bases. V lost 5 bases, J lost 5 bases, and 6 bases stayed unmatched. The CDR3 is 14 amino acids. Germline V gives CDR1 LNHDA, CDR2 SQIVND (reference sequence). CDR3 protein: CASSPGTGITEAFF. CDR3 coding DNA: TGTGCCAGTAGTCCCGGGACAGGGATAACTGAAGCTTTCTTT. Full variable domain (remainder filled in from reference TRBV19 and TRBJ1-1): DGGITQSPKYLFRKEGQNVTLSCEQNLNHDAMYWYRQDPGQGLRLIYYSQIVNDFQKGDIAEGYSVSREKKESFPLTVTSAQKNPTAFYLCASSPGTGITEAFFGQGTRLTVV.

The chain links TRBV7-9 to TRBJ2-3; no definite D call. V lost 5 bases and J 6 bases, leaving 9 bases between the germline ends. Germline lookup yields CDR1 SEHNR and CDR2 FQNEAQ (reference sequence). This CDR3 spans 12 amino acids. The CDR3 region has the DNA TGTGCCAGCAGCCCCCCCGGGGATACGCAGTATTTT. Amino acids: CASSPPGDTQYF.

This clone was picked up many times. CDR3 nucleotides: TGTGCCAGCAGTTACCGAAACAGGGCAACAGATACGCAGTATTTT. Translating gives CASSYRNRATDTQYF. The V and J genes are TRBV6-5 and TRBJ2-3; the D gene is possibly TRBD1 (6 bases). CDR3 size: 15 residues. V lost 2 bases to trimming and J lost 3 bases, with 12 bases between them. CDR1 and CDR2 from the germline V gene are MNHEY and SVGAGI.

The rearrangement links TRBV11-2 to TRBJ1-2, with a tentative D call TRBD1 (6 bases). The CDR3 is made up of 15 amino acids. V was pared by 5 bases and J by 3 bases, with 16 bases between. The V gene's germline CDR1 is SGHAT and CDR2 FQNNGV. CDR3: CASSPRDKGDYGYTF. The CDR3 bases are TGTGCCAGCAGCCCTCGGGACAAAGGGGACTATGGCTACACCTTC. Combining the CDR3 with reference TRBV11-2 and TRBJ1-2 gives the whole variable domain EAGVAQSPRYKIIEKRQSVAFWCNPISGHATLYWYQQILGQGPKLLIQFQNNGVVDDSQLPKDRFSAERLKGVDSTLKIQPAKLEDSAVYLCASSPRDKGDYGYTFGSGTRLTVV.

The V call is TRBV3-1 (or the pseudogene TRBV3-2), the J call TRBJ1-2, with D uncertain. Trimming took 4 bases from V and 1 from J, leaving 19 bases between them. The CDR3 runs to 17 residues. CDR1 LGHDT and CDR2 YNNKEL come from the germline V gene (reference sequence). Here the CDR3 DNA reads TGTGCCAGCAGCCCCTTTGCCACCGAGGCCGTTAACTATGGCTACACCTTC. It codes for CASSPFATEAVNYGYTF.

CDR3 in DNA: TGTGCCAGTAGTAGGGGACTGGGCAATTACGAGCAGTACGTC. It yields the protein CASSRGLGNYEQYV. The gene calls are TRBV19 and TRBJ2-7; TRBD2 is a possible D gene (6 bases). The CDR3 has 14 amino acids. Germline V lookup: CDR1 LNHDA, CDR2 SQIVND (reference sequence). V shed 4 bases and J shed 4 bases, with 14 bases lying between them.

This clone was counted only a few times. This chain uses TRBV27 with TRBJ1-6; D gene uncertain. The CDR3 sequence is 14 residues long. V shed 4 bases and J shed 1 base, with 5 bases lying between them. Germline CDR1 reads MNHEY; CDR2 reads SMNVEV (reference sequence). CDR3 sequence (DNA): TGTGCCAGCAGTTCGGGGTCCTATAATTCACCCCTCCACTTT. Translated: CASSSGSYNSPLHF.

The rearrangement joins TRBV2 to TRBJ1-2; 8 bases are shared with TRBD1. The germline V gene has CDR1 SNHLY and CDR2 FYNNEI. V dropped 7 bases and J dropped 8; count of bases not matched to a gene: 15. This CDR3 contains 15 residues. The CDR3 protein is CASTMAGGAVRGYTF. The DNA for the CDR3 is TGTGCCAGCACTATGGCAGGGGGCGCGGTTAGAGGCTACACCTTC.

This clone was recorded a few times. The CDR3 DNA reads TGTGCCAGCAGAAGGGGACAAAACTATGGCTACACCTTC. Protein: CASRRGQNYGYTF. The genes are TRBV12-3 or TRBV12-4 and TRBJ1-2, with D possibly TRBD1 on 6 matching bases. V gave up 6 bases and J gave up 2 bases, with 10 bases separating them. CDR3 length: 13 residues.

The CDR3 nucleotides are TGTGCCAGTACCCCCGGCACTAGGGGCAATCAGCCCCAGCATTTT. Encoded protein: CASTPGTRGNQPQHF. The chain has TRBV19 and TRBJ1-5; D not certain. Looked up from germline, CDR1 is LNHDA and CDR2 is SQIVND (reference sequence). This CDR3 has 15 residues. Between the trimmed V and J ends, which lost 7 bases and 2 bases, there was a span of 15 bases.

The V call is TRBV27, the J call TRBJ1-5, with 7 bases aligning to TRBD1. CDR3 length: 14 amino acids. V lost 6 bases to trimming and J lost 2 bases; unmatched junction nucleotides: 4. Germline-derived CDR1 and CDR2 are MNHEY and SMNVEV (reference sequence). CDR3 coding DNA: TGTGCCAGCAGGCAAACAGGGGGCAATCAGCCCCAGCATTTT. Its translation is CASRQTGGNQPQHF.

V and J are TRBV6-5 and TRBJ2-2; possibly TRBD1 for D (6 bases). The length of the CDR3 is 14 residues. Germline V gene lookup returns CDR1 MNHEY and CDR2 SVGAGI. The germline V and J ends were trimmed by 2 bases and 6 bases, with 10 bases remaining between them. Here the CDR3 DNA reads TGTGCCAGCAGTTACAATGAGGGGGCCGGGGAGCTGTTTTTT. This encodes CASSYNEGAGELFF.

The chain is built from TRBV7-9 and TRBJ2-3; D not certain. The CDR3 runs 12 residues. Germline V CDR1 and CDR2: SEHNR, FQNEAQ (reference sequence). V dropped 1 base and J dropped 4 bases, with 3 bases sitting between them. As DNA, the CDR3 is TGTGCCAGCAGCTTAGTCTCAGATACGCAGTATTTT. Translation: CASSLVSDTQYF.

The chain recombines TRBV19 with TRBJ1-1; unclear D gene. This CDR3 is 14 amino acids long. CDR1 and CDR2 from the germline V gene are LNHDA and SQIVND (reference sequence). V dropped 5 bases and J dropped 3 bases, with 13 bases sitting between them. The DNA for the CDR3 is TGTGCCAGTAGTTCTATCTTGTTGGACACTGAAGCTTTCTTT. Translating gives CASSSILLDTEAFF.

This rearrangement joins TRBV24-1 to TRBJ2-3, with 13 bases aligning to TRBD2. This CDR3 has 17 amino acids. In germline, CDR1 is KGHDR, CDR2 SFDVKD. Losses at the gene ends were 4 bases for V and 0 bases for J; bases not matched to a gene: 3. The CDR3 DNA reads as TGTGCCACCAGTGACCGGGGACTAGCGGGGAGCACAGATACGCAGTATTTT. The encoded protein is CATSDRGLAGSTDTQYF.

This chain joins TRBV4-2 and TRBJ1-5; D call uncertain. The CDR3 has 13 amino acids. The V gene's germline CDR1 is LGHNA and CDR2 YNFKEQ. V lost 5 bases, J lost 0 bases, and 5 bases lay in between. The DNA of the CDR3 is TGTGCCAGCAGCGTAGATAGCAATCAGCCCCAGCATTTT. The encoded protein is CASSVDSNQPQHF.

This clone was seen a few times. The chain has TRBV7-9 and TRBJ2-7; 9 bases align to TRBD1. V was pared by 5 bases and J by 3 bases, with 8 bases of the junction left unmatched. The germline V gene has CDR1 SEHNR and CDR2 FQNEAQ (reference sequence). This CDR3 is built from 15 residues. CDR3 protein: CASSRLRDRVYEQYF. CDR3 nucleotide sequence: TGTGCCAGCAGCCGCCTACGGGACAGGGTCTACGAGCAGTACTTC. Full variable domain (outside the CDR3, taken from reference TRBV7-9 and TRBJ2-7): DTGVSQNPRHKITKRGQNVTFRCDPISEHNRLYWYRQTLGQGPEFLTYFQNEAQLEKSRLLSDRFSAERPKGSFSTLEIQRTEQGDSAMYLCASSRLRDRVYEQYFGPGTRLTVT.

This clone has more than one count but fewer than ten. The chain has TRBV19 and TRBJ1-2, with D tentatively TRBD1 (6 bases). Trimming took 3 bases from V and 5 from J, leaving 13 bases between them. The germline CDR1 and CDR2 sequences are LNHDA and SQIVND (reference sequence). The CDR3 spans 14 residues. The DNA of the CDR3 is TGTGCCAGTAGTATGGACAGCCTAGGGTATGGCTACACCTTC. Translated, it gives CASSMDSLGYGYTF.

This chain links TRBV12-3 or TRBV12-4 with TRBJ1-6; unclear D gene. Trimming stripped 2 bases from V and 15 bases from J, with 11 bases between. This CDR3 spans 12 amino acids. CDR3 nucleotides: TGTGCCAGCAGTTTAACAGCTTCGAACCTCCACTTT. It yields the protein CASSLTASNLHF.

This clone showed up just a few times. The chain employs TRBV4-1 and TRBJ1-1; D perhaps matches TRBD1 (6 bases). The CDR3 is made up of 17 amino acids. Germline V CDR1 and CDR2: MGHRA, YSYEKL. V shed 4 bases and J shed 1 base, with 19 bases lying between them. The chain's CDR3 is CASSPNNYRAENTEAFF. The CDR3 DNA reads TGCGCCAGCAGCCCGAACAACTACAGGGCGGAGAACACTGAAGCTTTCTTT.

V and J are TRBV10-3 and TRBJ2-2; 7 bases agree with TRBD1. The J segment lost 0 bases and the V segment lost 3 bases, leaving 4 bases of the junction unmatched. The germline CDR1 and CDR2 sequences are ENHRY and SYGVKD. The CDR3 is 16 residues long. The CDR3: CAISDRTGANTGELFF. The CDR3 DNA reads TGTGCCATCAGTGACCGGACAGGCGCGAACACCGGGGAGCTGTTTTTT.

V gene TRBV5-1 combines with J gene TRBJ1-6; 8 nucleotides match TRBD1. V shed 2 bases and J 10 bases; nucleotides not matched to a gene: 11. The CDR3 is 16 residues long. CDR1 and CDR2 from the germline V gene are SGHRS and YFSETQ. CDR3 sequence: CASSFGSARGPSPLHF. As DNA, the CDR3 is TGCGCCAGCAGCTTTGGATCCGCCAGGGGGCCGTCACCCCTCCACTTT.